The TCR beta chain under discussion was sequenced for a study of monozygotic twins with inflammatory bowel disease. Through template switching, UMIs that included a 6-nucleotide sample barcode were added. TCRdb derives one entry per CDR3 protein from the 5' RACE reads, leaving out DNA. Its table records about 99,000 distinct CDR3 sequences. Without any T cell sorting, total RNA was isolated from whole blood. Study-wide results and limits: Compared with healthy twins, IBD patients shared fewer clonotypes with others, especially with disease activity.

Comment on this clonotype: Its specificity is unknown.

The V gene's germline CDR1 is SGDLS and CDR2 YYNGEE. The CDR3 has 16 amino acids. The chain links TRBV9 to TRBJ2-1; TCRdb selects TRBD2, and the lack of DNA leaves this call unchecked. Input material: blood. The clonotype comes from a human donor with ulcerative colitis or Crohn's disease, or a healthy co-twin of an affected twin (not recorded which). CDR3 in amino acids: CASSDGLAGVDNEQFF.